Reported below is one T cell receptor beta chain. The junction does not match germline at one end; this may be a read error. This sample is drawn from a study of control samples from healthy donors and cancer patients. This CDR3 contains 12 residues. Looked up from germline, CDR1 is MGHDK and CDR2 is SYGVNS. The table came from immunoSEQ multiplex PCR; TCRdb's copy has only in-frame clones and leaves some out. The data hold roughly 86,000 clones, with 75% to 95% observed a single time. Sequences were obtained from blood. The J gene is TRBJ2-7, the V gene TRBV25-1, with D perhaps given as TRBD1 or TRBD2 (7 bases each). The origin of this receptor is a woman aged 18-30 years in good health. CDR3 residues: CASSEGRGQSHF. The CDR3 DNA reads as TGTGCCAGCAGTGAGGGGAGGGGACAGAGCCACTTC.